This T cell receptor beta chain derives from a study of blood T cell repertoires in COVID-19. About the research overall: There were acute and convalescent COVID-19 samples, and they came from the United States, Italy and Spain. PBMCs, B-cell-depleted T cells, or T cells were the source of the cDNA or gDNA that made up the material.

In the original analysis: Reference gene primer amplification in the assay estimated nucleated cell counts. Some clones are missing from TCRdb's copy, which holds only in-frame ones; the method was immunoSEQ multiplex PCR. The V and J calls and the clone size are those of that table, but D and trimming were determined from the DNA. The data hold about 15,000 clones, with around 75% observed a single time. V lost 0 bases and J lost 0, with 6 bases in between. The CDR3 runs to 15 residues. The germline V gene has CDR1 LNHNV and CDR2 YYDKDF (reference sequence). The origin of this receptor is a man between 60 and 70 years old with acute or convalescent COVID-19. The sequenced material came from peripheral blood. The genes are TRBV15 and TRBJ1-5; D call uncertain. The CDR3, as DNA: TGTGCCACCAGCAGAGAGCGATATAGCAATCAGCCCCAGCATTTT. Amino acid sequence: CATSRERYSNQPQHF.